This is a list of T cell receptor beta chains from one sample in a study of blood T cell repertoires in COVID-19. Data came from immunoSEQ multiplex PCR; TCRdb stores just in-frame clones and leaves some out. Here the sample spans fewer than 300,000 clones, around 88% being singletons. The sample taken for sequencing was PBMCs or T cells enriched from blood (not recorded which). The source of these receptors is a woman aged 40 to 50 with acute COVID-19. CDR3s include the opening cysteine and the closing phenylalanine or tryptophan. D genes are given only for firm matches. Clone size is not always given. Where it is, it says once, few, many or a class for expanded clones.

TRBD1	TRBV30	-	TRBJ1-5	TGTGCCTGGAGTTCAGGGGGTGCCATTAGCAATCAGCCCCAGCATTTT	CAWSSGGAISNQPQHF
-	TRBV5-1	-	TRBJ1-2	TGCGCCAGCAGCGCGTCAGGGCAGGACTATGGCTACACCTTC	CASSASGQDYGYTF
TRBD2	TRBV6-5	-	TRBJ2-3	TGTGCCAGCAGCTCTAGCGGGGTTCTCCCAGATACGCAGTATTTT	CASSSSGVLPDTQYF
TRBD1	TRBV5-1	-	TRBJ2-5	TGCGCCAGCATCCGGACAGGGGCACAAGTGGAGACCCAGTACTTC	CASIRTGAQVETQYF
-	TRBV5-8	-	TRBJ2-3	TGTGCCAGCAGCTTGCTGGGACTGGGGAACACAGATACGCAGTATTTT	CASSLLGLGNTDTQYF
TRBD1	TRBV24-1	-	TRBJ1-5	TGTGCCACCAGTGATACCGGGACAGGTGAGGATCAGCCCCAGCATTTT	CATSDTGTGEDQPQHF
-	TRBV7-2	-	TRBJ1-1	TGTGCCAGCAGCGTGTCGGGGATGAACACTGAAGCTTTCTTT	CASSVSGMNTEAFF
TRBD1	TRBV7-3	-	TRBJ1-6	TGTGCCAGCAGCTTATTCGGGACAGGCCAAAATTCACCCCTCCACTTT	CASSLFGTGQNSPLHF
TRBD1	TRBV30	-	TRBJ2-7	TGTGCCTCATCCCGGGACGATTGGGGACAGGGAAACTACGAGCAGTACTTC	CASSRDDWGQGNYEQYF
-	TRBV5-4	-	TRBJ2-5	TGTGCCAGCAGCTATAGACTGGAACAAGAGACCCAGTACTTC	CASSYRLEQETQYF
-	TRBV6-5	once	TRBJ1-2	TGTGCCAGCAGCCGTCGGGGGGCGGAGGGCTACACCTTC	CASSRRGAEGYTF
-	TRBV6-2/TRBV6-3	once	TRBJ1-2	TGTGCCAGCAGTGCCCGGCGGAGCTACACCTTC	CASSARRSYTF
-	TRBV9	-	TRBJ2-2	TGTGCCAGCAGCCCGGGGGTGAACACCGGGGAGCTGTTTTTT	CASSPGVNTGELFF
TRBD1	TRBV24-1	-	TRBJ1-2	TGTGCCACCAGTGACACGGGACAGGGCTACGGCTACACCTTC	CATSDTGQGYGYTF
TRBD1	TRBV7-6	-	TRBJ1-2	TGTGCCAGCAGCTCAGGACAGGCTAACTATGGCTACACCTTC	CASSSGQANYGYTF
TRBD1	TRBV15	-	TRBJ1-5	TGTGCCACCAGCAGGGAGACAGGGGGGGCGAGTCAGCCCCAGCATTTT	CATSRETGGASQPQHF
-	TRBV10-1	-	TRBJ2-2	TGCGCCACCCGAAGCGGTAACACCGGGGAGCTGTTTTTT	CATRSGNTGELFF
-	TRBV29-1	-	TRBJ2-5	TGCAGCGTTGACCCTAGCGCGAGGAGGCAGACCCAGTACTTC	CSVDPSARRQTQYF
-	TRBV10-1	once	TRBJ1-5	TGCGCCAGCAGTTTCCACAGGAATCAGCCCCAGCATTTT	CASSFHRNQPQHF
TRBD1	TRBV7-2	-	TRBJ2-3	TGTGCCAGCAGCCTGGGACAGCCTAGCACAGATACGCAGTATTTT	CASSLGQPSTDTQYF
-	TRBV3-1/TRBV3-2	-	TRBJ2-7	TGTGCCAGCAGCCCCCAGGGGAGCTCCTACGAGCAGTACTTC	CASSPQGSSYEQYF
-	TRBV7-9	-	TRBJ1-1	TGTGCCAGCAGCTTAGCGGTGGGCATGAACACTGAAGCTTTCTTT	CASSLAVGMNTEAFF
TRBD2	TRBV5-1	-	TRBJ2-7	TGCGCCAGCAGCGTTGGACTAGCGGGGCGAACCTACGAGCAGTACTTC	CASSVGLAGRTYEQYF
-	TRBV4-1	-	TRBJ1-5	TGCGCCAGCAGCCCCTTGAGGGGCAATCAGCCCCAGCATTTT	CASSPLRGNQPQHF
-	TRBV7-6	-	TRBJ2-7	TGTGCCAGCAGCCCCGGACACCGTGACGAGCAGTACTTC	CASSPGHRDEQYF
-	TRBV7-8	once	TRBJ2-1	TGTGCCAGCAGCTTAGAGGACGGGAGATCAAGTGAGCAGTTCTTC	CASSLEDGRSSEQFF
-	TRBV9	-	TRBJ1-6	TGTGCCAGCGGAGCCGAGAGCTCCTATAATTCACCCCTCCACTTT	CASGAESSYNSPLHF
-	TRBV20-1	-	TRBJ2-7	TGCAGTGCCCATGGGCGGGCCGAGCAGTACTTC	CSAHGRAEQYF
TRBD1	TRBV4-1	-	TRBJ1-3	TGCGCCAGCAGCCAGACGATTCTCAGGGGGCCCGGAAACACCATATATTTT	CASSQTILRGPGNTIYF
-	TRBV4-1	-	TRBJ2-2	TGCGCCAGCAGCCCAGGGGGGCGCAGTAGGACCGGGGAGCTGTTTTTT	CASSPGGRSRTGELFF
TRBD2	TRBV30	once	TRBJ2-4	TGTGCCTGGAGTCCCGGGGGGTGGGCTGGAAACATTCAGTACTTC	CAWSPGGWAGNIQYF
-	TRBV5-1	-	TRBJ2-2	TGCGCCAGCAGCTTCCCGGACTACCCCACCGGGGAGCTGTTTTTT	CASSFPDYPTGELFF
-	TRBV15	few	TRBJ2-1	TGTGCCACCAGCAGAGATCTTTCTTACGTGGCGGGCCACTACAATGAGCAGTTCTTC	CATSRDLSYVAGHYNEQFF
TRBD2	TRBV27	-	TRBJ2-5	TGTGCCAGCAGCCTTCGGGGACTAGGTTTAATCTCTCGTTCTGGGACCCAGTACTTC	CASSLRGLGLISRSGTQYF
TRBD1	TRBV18	-	TRBJ1-6	TGTGCCAGCTCTGACAGGGCTTCCTATAATTCACCCCTCCACTTT	CASSDRASYNSPLHF
-	TRBV5-1	-	TRBJ1-5	TGCGCCAGCAGCGAGGACACCTGGTGGGATCAGCCCCAGCATTTT	CASSEDTWWDQPQHF
-	TRBV6-6	-	TRBJ1-1	TGTGCCAGCAGCTCCCAGCGGGGGATGTTCAGGGATGTGGTGAGCACTGAAGCTTTCTTT	CASSSQRGMFRDVVSTEAFF
-	TRBV11-2	-	TRBJ1-2	TGTGCCAGCAGCTCCCGGAGGGTTAACTATGGCTACACCTTC	CASSSRRVNYGYTF
TRBD1	TRBV28	-	TRBJ2-7	TGTGCCAGCAGTTCCCAAACAGGGGAAGGGTACGAGCAGTACTTC	CASSSQTGEGYEQYF
TRBD2	TRBV7-8	-	TRBJ2-7	TGTGCCAGCACAGCCCATGTGACTAGCGGGAGGAAAGGCTACGAGCAGTACTTC	CASTAHVTSGRKGYEQYF